These 19 T cell receptor beta chains were sequenced from one sample in a study of OX40 agonist ivuxolimab in advanced cancers. The protocol used for the library was the immunoSEQ multiplex PCR assay. The clones in this table, taken by TCRdb from immuneACCESS, are in-frame only. Not every clone is retained; where verified, under half of the shortfall comes from an unresolved V gene, and the cause of the rest is unknown. The sample has more than 85,000 clones on record, about 90% of them singletons. Of the sample, 1.5% to 2% is held by the ten largest clones. This material consisted of CD4+ or CD8+ T cells sorted from blood, taken in a trial of the OX40 agonist ivuxolimab. The receptors come from an adult with an advanced solid tumor such as melanoma, head and neck, liver or kidney cancer.

The V call is TRBV18, the J call TRBJ2-3, with D possibly matching TRBD2 (5 bases). The CDR3 extends over 13 amino acids. CDR1 is KGHSH, CDR2 LQKENI, per germline. V dropped 8 bases and J dropped 1 base, with 10 bases sitting between them. CDR3 coding DNA: TGTGCCAGCGCCCGGGATCGCACAGATACGCAGTATTTT. It specifies CASARDRTDTQYF.

V and J are TRBV9 and TRBJ2-7; no clear D gene. V dropped 0 bases and J dropped 6 bases, with 10 bases sitting between them. This CDR3 region has 13 residues. Germline loops: CDR1 SGDLS, CDR2 YYNGEE. CDR3 DNA sequence: TGTGCCAGCAGCGTAGCCGGCTGGGGCGAGCAGTACTTC. This encodes CASSVAGWGEQYF.

The rearrangement uses TRBV6-7 and TRBJ2-3, with D maybe TRBD2 (6 bases). TRBV6-7 is filed as an ORF, its function uncertain. V lost 8 bases, J lost 4 bases, and 16 bases lay in between. The CDR3 consists of 14 residues. This CDR3 is CASPPRLDPDTQYF. The CDR3 nucleotides are TGTGCCAGCCCTCCCAGACTAGATCCAGATACGCAGTATTTT.

This clone was counted a single time. The chain is built from TRBV30 and TRBJ2-3; D gene uncertain. This CDR3 region has 12 residues. Germline loops: CDR1 GTSNPN, CDR2 SVGIG (reference sequence). V was trimmed by 0 bases and J by 8 bases, leaving 9 bases between them. The CDR3 DNA follows: TGTGCCTGGAGTGTAACTCTAGGTACGCAGTATTTT. Translated, it gives CAWSVTLGTQYF.

The V and J genes are TRBV30 and TRBJ2-3; D gene unclear. The CDR3 has 15 amino acids. Trimming took 1 base from V and 3 from J, leaving 14 bases between them. The germline CDR1 and CDR2 sequences are GTSNPN and SVGIG (reference sequence). CDR3 protein: CAWSGRFPRTDTQYF. The CDR3 region has the DNA TGTGCCTGGAGTGGAAGGTTCCCTAGGACAGATACGCAGTATTTT.

The chain recombines TRBV5-1 with TRBJ2-7; 7 nucleotides line up with TRBD2. The CDR3 is 14 residues long. The V gene's germline CDR1 is SGHRS and CDR2 YFSETQ. Trimming took 5 bases from V and 0 from J; bases not matched to a gene: 5. The CDR3 coding sequence is TGCGCCAGCAGTACCAGCGGGACCTCCTACGAGCAGTACTTC. It encodes CASSTSGTSYEQYF.

This clone has just one count. The rearrangement uses TRBV7-2 and TRBJ2-5; 15 nucleotides line up with TRBD2. The CDR3 is made up of 14 amino acids. The germline V gene has CDR1 SGHTA and CDR2 FQGNSA. J was trimmed by 4 bases and V by 6 bases; bases with no gene match: 0. CDR3 sequence reads: CASRGLAGGETQYF. In DNA, the CDR3 is TGTGCCAGCAGGGGACTAGCGGGAGGAGAGACCCAGTACTTC.

This chain links TRBV6-5 with TRBJ1-2, with a possible D match to TRBD1 (6 bases). CDR1 and CDR2 (germline): MNHEY, SVGAGI. The V end lost 4 bases, the J end lost 0 bases, and 12 bases lay between the germline ends. This CDR3 region has 15 residues. CDR3 in amino acids: CASSSNQGTNYGYTF. DNA for the CDR3: TGTGCCAGCAGTTCCAACCAGGGGACTAACTATGGCTACACCTTC.

The DNA for the CDR3 is TGTGCCAGTTTTGCGAACACCGGGGAGCTGTTTTTT. It specifies CASFANTGELFF. The chain links TRBV28 to TRBJ2-2; D not resolved. This CDR3 is built from 12 residues. CDR1 is MDHEN, CDR2 SYDVKM, per germline. Trimming stripped 9 bases from V and 0 bases from J, with 5 bases between. The full variable domain, its missing parts supplied by reference TRBV28 and TRBJ2-2, is DVKVTQSSRYLVKRTGEKVFLECVQDMDHENMFWYRQDPGLGLRLIYFSYDVKMKEKGDIPEGYSVSREKKERFSLILESASTNQTSMYLCASFANTGELFFGEGSRLTVL.

CDR3 bases: TGTGCCAGCAGCTTGGCCGCTGGACAACTGAAAATGCCCCAGCATTTT. Translating gives CASSLAAGQLKMPQHF. The chain recombines TRBV5-5 with TRBJ1-5, with D maybe TRBD1 (5 bases). The ends were cut back, 0 bases at V and 9 bases at J, with 19 bases in the middle. Germline lookup yields CDR1 SGHKS and CDR2 YYEKEE (reference sequence). The CDR3 consists of 16 residues.

The rearrangement joins TRBV6-4 to TRBJ2-3, with unresolved D. CDR1 and CDR2 (germline): MRHNA, SNTAGT. CDR3 length: 15 amino acids. V dropped 4 bases and J dropped 0 bases, with 11 bases sitting between them. The CDR3 DNA is TGTGCCAGCAGTGTCAACTCGATTAGCACAGATACGCAGTATTTT. Its translation is CASSVNSISTDTQYF.

Concerning this clone: Lacking the conserved final phenylalanine or tryptophan, this CDR3 likely reflects a read error. No DNA is shown, since the ends of the CDR3 on it are uncertain; the CDR3 is the one TCRdb lists. The chain couples TRBV29-1 to TRBJ1-4; the table's D call TRBD1 went unverified against the DNA. Germline-derived CDR1 and CDR2 are SQVTM and ANQGSEA. The CDR3 numbers 12 amino acids, ends counted. The CDR3 spells CSVDHGTGPNTG.

The J gene is TRBJ2-2, the V gene TRBV30; possibly TRBD1 for D (5 bases). The CDR3 length is 13 residues. Germline V lookup: CDR1 GTSNPN, CDR2 SVGIG (reference sequence). The V and J ends lost 3 bases and 8 bases respectively, with 13 bases between them. The CDR3: CAWRGRATGELFF. The CDR3 region has the DNA TGTGCCTGGAGGGGCAGGGCCACGGGGGAGCTGTTTTTT.

V and J are TRBV20-1 and TRBJ2-7; no firm D call. The CDR3 length is 11 residues. Germline CDR1 DFQATT, CDR2 SNEGSKA (reference sequence). V lost 6 bases and J 0 bases, leaving 6 bases between the germline ends. CDR3 sequence reads: CSAAFSYEQYF. CDR3 nucleotide sequence: TGCAGTGCGGCGTTCTCCTACGAGCAGTACTTC.

The chain uses TRBV7-9 and TRBJ1-3; maybe TRBD1 (5 bases). This CDR3 has 11 residues. Trimming took off 3 bases at V and 9 bases at J, with 6 bases between the two ends. CDR1 and CDR2 (germline): SEHNR, FQNEAQ (reference sequence). CDR3 protein: CASSLGGTIYF. The CDR3 DNA reads TGTGCCAGCAGCTTGGGGGGCACCATATATTTT.

The chain recombines TRBV28 with TRBJ2-3, with 8 bases aligning to TRBD1. V lost 5 bases to trimming and J lost 0 bases; unmatched junction nucleotides: 4. The length of the CDR3 is 15 residues. The V gene's germline CDR1 is MDHEN and CDR2 SYDVKM. The CDR3 here is CASSRQGISTDTQYF. The CDR3 DNA reads as TGTGCCAGCAGTCGACAGGGGATTAGCACAGATACGCAGTATTTT.

The V and J genes are TRBV28 and TRBJ2-7; tentative D call: TRBD1 (6 bases). CDR3 size: 15 residues. V lost 4 bases and J 2 bases, leaving 15 bases between the germline ends. Germline lookup yields CDR1 MDHEN and CDR2 SYDVKM. CDR3 nucleotide sequence: TGTGCCAGCAGTTCGGGCGACAGGAGTACCTACGAGCAGTACTTC. This sequence encodes CASSSGDRSTYEQYF.

This CDR3 is CAISGKGGTEAFF. The CDR3 DNA reads TGTGCCATCAGCGGGAAGGGTGGCACTGAAGCTTTCTTT. This rearrangement joins TRBV10-3 to TRBJ1-1; D uncertain. The ends were cut back, 6 bases at V and 4 bases at J, with 12 bases in the middle. CDR3 length: 13 residues. Germline-derived CDR1 and CDR2 are ENHRY and SYGVKD.

This clone was seen once. This chain connects TRBV6-1 to TRBJ2-7; 9 bases agree with TRBD1. V shed 5 bases and J 11 bases; nucleotides not matched to a gene: 10. The CDR3 is made up of 13 amino acids. Per germline, CDR1 MNHNS and CDR2 SASEGT. The CDR3, as DNA: TGTGCCAGCAGTCCCCGGGACAGGGAATTGGAGTACTTC. Translation: CASSPRDRELEYF.